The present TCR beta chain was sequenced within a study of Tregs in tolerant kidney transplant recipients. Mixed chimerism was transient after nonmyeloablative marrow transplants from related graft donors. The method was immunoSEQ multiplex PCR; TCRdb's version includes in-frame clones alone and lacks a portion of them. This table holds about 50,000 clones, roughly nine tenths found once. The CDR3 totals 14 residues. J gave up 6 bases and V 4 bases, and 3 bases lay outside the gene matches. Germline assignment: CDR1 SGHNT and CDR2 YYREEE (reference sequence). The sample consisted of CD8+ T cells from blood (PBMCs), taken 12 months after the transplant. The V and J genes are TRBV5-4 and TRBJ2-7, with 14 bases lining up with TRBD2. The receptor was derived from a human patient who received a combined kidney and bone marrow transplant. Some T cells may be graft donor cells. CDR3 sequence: CASSAGLAGAEQYF. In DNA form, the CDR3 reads TGTGCCAGCAGCGCGGGACTAGCGGGGGCCGAGCAGTACTTC. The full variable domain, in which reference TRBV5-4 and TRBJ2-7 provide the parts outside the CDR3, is ETGVTQSPTHLIKTRGQQVTLRCSSQSGHNTVSWYQQALGQGPQFIFQYYREEENGRGNFPPRFSGLQFPNYSSELNVNALELDDSALYLCASSAGLAGAEQYFGPGTRLTVT.